These T cell receptor beta chains were read from a single sample in a study of identical twins. MiXCR was run by TCRdb on the 5' RACE reads, yielding one entry per CDR3 protein. The sample records around 450,000 distinct CDR3 sequences, 14% being singletons. The same sample was also studied in work on yellow fever vaccine responses in identical twins.

Sequenced: CD4+ T cells sorted from blood. The receptors stem from a woman aged 18-29 years in good health. Each CDR3 is given without its conserved first and last residue. Each record gives: CDR3 protein, J gene, V gene.

CDR3: ASSLTGPGYGYT
J: TRBJ1-2
V: TRBV5-6

CDR3: ASQRGYQETQY
J: TRBJ2-5
V: TRBV7-2

CDR3: ASSLTGKNTEAF
J: TRBJ1-1
V: TRBV5-1

CDR3: ASGLDTDTQY
J: TRBJ2-3
V: TRBV12-5

CDR3: ASSLEGPSGYGYT
J: TRBJ1-2
V: TRBV7-2

CDR3: ASSIGGTDLYNEQF
J: TRBJ2-1
V: TRBV5-1

CDR3: AWSVGDIGQY
J: TRBJ2-7
V: TRBV30

CDR3: ASNAIFGGTGELF
J: TRBJ2-2
V: TRBV2

CDR3: SAGTGPTDTQY
J: TRBJ2-3
V: TRBV20-1

CDR3: ASSPLAGDGGELF
J: TRBJ2-2
V: TRBV14

CDR3: AISDTGSTNEKLF
J: TRBJ1-4
V: TRBV10-3

CDR3: ASTRDFSYEQY
J: TRBJ2-7
V: TRBV2

CDR3: ATSRDSQREYYEQY
J: TRBJ2-7
V: TRBV15

CDR3: ASSRRYTRAF
J: TRBJ2-1
V: TRBV3-1

CDR3: ASSRATPSTDTQY
J: TRBJ2-3
V: TRBV5-1

CDR3: SARDVDQIPDTQY
J: TRBJ2-3
V: TRBV20-1

CDR3: ASSINSNYNEQF
J: TRBJ2-1
V: TRBV19

CDR3: ASSSPPGQGAQANSYNEQF
J: TRBJ2-1
V: TRBV5-1

CDR3: ASSGMSSGANVLT
J: TRBJ2-6
V: TRBV19

CDR3: ASSLRAAINEKLF
J: TRBJ1-4
V: TRBV7-8

CDR3: ASSRGQEQY
J: TRBJ2-7
V: TRBV27

CDR3: ASSTGLSSSYNEQF
J: TRBJ2-1
V: TRBV7-2

CDR3: ASSPTLAGLLNIQY
J: TRBJ2-4
V: TRBV28

CDR3: ASSLVQGDYGYT
J: TRBJ1-2
V: TRBV7-8

CDR3: ATSDSLDGGWTQY
J: TRBJ2-3
V: TRBV24-1

CDR3: ASSSPGQGIDTQY
J: TRBJ2-3
V: TRBV28

CDR3: SVETGVGDTQY
J: TRBJ2-3
V: TRBV29-1

CDR3: ATSREGSGRRNEQF
J: TRBJ2-1
V: TRBV15

CDR3: SAITMIRGYT
J: TRBJ1-2
V: TRBV20-1

CDR3: ASRGLWETQH
J: TRBJ2-5
V: TRBV28

CDR3: ATSRDLASGKIQNEQY
J: TRBJ2-7
V: TRBV15

CDR3: ASSEGGRGPEAF
J: TRBJ1-1
V: TRBV6-1

CDR3: ATKRNGEAF
J: TRBJ1-1
V: TRBV24-1

CDR3: ASSLHRVLTKNIQY
J: TRBJ2-4
V: TRBV11-2

CDR3: ASSVTPQGEQF
J: TRBJ2-1
V: TRBV6-4

CDR3: ASSKGRRPYYT
J: TRBJ1-2
V: TRBV21-1

CDR3: SAQKDRGNTGELF
J: TRBJ2-2
V: TRBV20-1

CDR3: ASSSQDRAPYNSPLH
J: TRBJ1-6
V: TRBV28

CDR3: SARQDRDETQY
J: TRBJ2-5
V: TRBV20-1

CDR3: ASSSTPGGSEAF
J: TRBJ1-1
V: TRBV7-2

CDR3: ASSNPGLANTEQF
J: TRBJ2-1
V: TRBV7-9

CDR3: ATRDKKETQY
J: TRBJ2-5
V: TRBV24-1

CDR3: SVEKPRDSLI
J: TRBJ1-2
V: TRBV29-1

CDR3: AISDRGDTQY
J: TRBJ2-3
V: TRBV10-3

CDR3: ASSPSRDRGEQY
J: TRBJ2-7
V: TRBV18

CDR3: SVNRGQETQY
J: TRBJ2-5
V: TRBV29-1

CDR3: ASSASGSGSYNEQF
J: TRBJ2-1
V: TRBV9

CDR3: ASSFTLRAADTQY
J: TRBJ2-3
V: TRBV5-1

CDR3: ASSLAPQDNYGYT
J: TRBJ1-2
V: TRBV5-6

CDR3: ASSQDRGLGGELF
J: TRBJ2-2
V: TRBV4-2

CDR3: SARQRASSYEQY
J: TRBJ2-7
V: TRBV20-1

CDR3: ASTSGAEEQF
J: TRBJ2-1
V: TRBV5-1

CDR3: ASSPFRRGHEKLF
J: TRBJ1-4
V: TRBV7-9

CDR3: AISAPDRGSYEQY
J: TRBJ2-7
V: TRBV10-3